The rows below give T cell receptor beta chains drawn from one sample of a study of shared clonotypes between healthy human individuals. The table came from immunoSEQ multiplex PCR; TCRdb's copy has only in-frame clones and leaves some out. The sample holds around 2,000,000 clones, 85% to 95% seen once. The sample consisted of naive CD4+ T cells sorted from blood. These receptors came from a man aged 18 to 30 in good health. The CDR3 runs from the conserved cysteine through the conserved F or W. Each record gives: J gene, V gene, D gene, clone size, CDR3 DNA, CDR3 protein. D genes are given only for firm matches. Size is omitted from some rows. Given values are once, few, many or a class for expanded clones.

>TRBJ2-7|TRBV27|TRBD1|-
TGTGCCAGCAGTTTATCGGGACAGTCATCCTACGAGCAGTACTTC
CASSLSGQSSYEQYF
>TRBJ1-6|TRBV4-1|-|-
TGCGCCAGCAGCCAAGATAAGGTTATGGGATCACCCCTCCACTTT
CASSQDKVMGSPLHF
>TRBJ1-2|TRBV29-1|-|few
TGCAGCGTTGGACAGGACTATGGCTGCACCTTC
CSVGQDYGCTF
>TRBJ1-3|TRBV6-1|-|-
TGTGCCAGCAGTGAATTGGCGACGAGCTCTGGAAACACCATATATTTT
CASSELATSSGNTIYF
>TRBJ1-5|TRBV18|TRBD1|once
TGTGCCAGCTCACCACAGACAGGGAGGCAGCCCCAGCATTTT
CASSPQTGRQPQHF
>TRBJ1-6|TRBV7-2|-|-
TGTGCCAGCAGCCCTCCATTGAACCTTAATTCACCCCTCCACTTT
CASSPPLNLNSPLHF
>TRBJ2-1|TRBV11-3|TRBD2|-
TGTGCCAGCAGCGCTCCGCGGGAGGCCGGCATAAATGAGCAGTTCTTC
CASSAPREAGINEQFF
>TRBJ2-1|TRBV18|-|-
TGTGCCAGCTCACCACCGTATAGGGACAATGAGCAGTTCTTC
CASSPPYRDNEQFF
>TRBJ1-4|TRBV7-9|-|-
TGTGCCAGCAGCTTAGTACGAGGGGCGACTAATGAAAAACTGTTTTTT
CASSLVRGATNEKLFF
>TRBJ1-3|TRBV10-2|-|once
TGCGCCAGCAGTGACTGGAACACCATATATTTT
CASSDWNTIYF
>TRBJ1-1|TRBV7-9|TRBD1|-
TGTGCCAGCAGCTTAGGACCACTCCGGGACAGGGGTTTTAACACTGAAGCTTTCTTT
CASSLGPLRDRGFNTEAFF